The clone carrying this T cell receptor (beta chain) was counted many times. The sample originates from a study of Graves' ophthalmopathy and Graves' hyperthyroidism. Researchers classed hyperthyroidism as stable given no ophthalmopathy within 18 months of follow-up. The germline V gene has CDR1 GTSNPN and CDR2 SVGIG (reference sequence). Trimming left V 0 bases short and J 2 bases short, with 17 bases between. The CDR3 totals 16 residues. Beta-chain TCR CDR3 regions were amplified from RNA transcripts. After a first-round RT-PCR with HTBI primers, a second-round multiplex PCR was run. MiXCR, run by TCRdb on the multiplex PCR reads, gives a single entry per CDR3 protein. The sample consists of roughly 610,000 distinct CDR3 sequences, about a fifth of them appearing once.

This chain links TRBV30 with TRBJ2-7; possible D gene TRBD2, 8 bases. This TCR was sampled from a woman between 18 and 29 years old with stable Graves' hyperthyroidism. Some clones in this sample may be carry-over from other donors' samples. The sample was peripheral blood. The CDR3 loop is CAWSVFGRGPPYEQYF. The CDR3 DNA reads as TGTGCCTGGAGTGTGTTCGGGAGGGGGCCCCCCTACGAGCAGTACTTC.